Below are 30 T cell receptor beta chains sequenced from a single sample in a study of CD8+CD57+ T cells in acquired aplastic anemia. TCR beta VDJ combinations and CDR3 sequences were profiled from genomic DNA. TCRdb redid the calling of the reads with MiXCR, one entry per CDR3 protein. The sample records tens of thousands of distinct CDR3 sequences, less than 85% being singletons. Those patients picked for sequencing had displayed CD8+CD57+ cell expansion on flow cytometry. The sequenced sample consisted of sorted CD4+, CD8+, or CD8+CD57+ T cells (not recorded which) from PBMCs. These receptors came from a human donor with aplastic anemia.

The chain joins TRBV11-1 to TRBJ1-5, with 8 bases identical to TRBD1. CDR1 SGHAT and CDR2 FQDESV come from the germline V gene (reference sequence). The CDR3 length is 16 residues. V was clipped by 4 bases and J by 6 bases; unmatched bases: 11. This chain's CDR3 is CASSSRTGLGGQPQHF. The CDR3 region has the DNA TGTGCCAGCAGCTCGAGGACAGGGCTAGGGGGTCAGCCCCAGCATTTT.

V gene TRBV9 combines with J gene TRBJ2-3; D uncertain. CDR3 length: 13 residues. Trimming took 3 bases from V and 1 from J, leaving 6 bases between them. Per germline, CDR1 SGDLS and CDR2 YYNGEE. The CDR3 DNA reads TGTGCCAGCAGCGCTGGGGGCACAGATACGCAGTATTTT. This sequence encodes CASSAGGTDTQYF.

Comments on this clonotype: At one end the junction does not follow the germline gene, possibly because of a read error. The chain couples TRBV19 to TRBJ2-5; D could derive from TRBD1 or TRBD2 (5 bases each). Germline loops: CDR1 LNHDA, CDR2 SQIVND (reference sequence). This CDR3 spans 13 amino acids. The CDR3 spells CASSTTRGGTQYF. The CDR3 DNA follows: TGCGCCAGTAGTACCACTAGGGGTGGGACCCAGTACTTC. The entire variable domain, with the rest obtained from reference TRBV19 and TRBJ2-5, is as follows: DGGITQSPKYLFRKEGQNVTLSCEQNLNHDAMYWYRQDPGQGLRLIYYSQIVNDFQKGDIAEGYSVSREKKESFPLTVTSAQKNPTAFYLCASSTTRGGTQYFGPGTRLLVL.

This chain connects TRBV6-1 to TRBJ1-6; D gene uncertain. This CDR3 spans 14 amino acids. Looked up from germline, CDR1 is MNHNS and CDR2 is SASEGT. Deletions cut 5 bases from V and 2 bases from J, with 7 bases between. This CDR3 is CASSRTTYNSPLHF. The CDR3 DNA follows: TGTGCCAGCAGTAGGACGACCTATAATTCACCCCTCCACTTT.

The DNA for the CDR3 is TGTGCCGGCGGGACAGACTATGGCTACACCTTC. Its protein product is CAGGTDYGYTF. The rearrangement links TRBV10-3 to TRBJ1-2; 7 bases match TRBD1. V shed 11 bases, J shed 3 bases, and the junction held 3 bases outside the gene matches. Germline assignment: CDR1 ENHRY and CDR2 SYGVKD. This CDR3 has 11 residues.

The V gene is TRBV2, the J gene TRBJ2-7; D is possibly TRBD1 (6 bases). V was cut by 3 bases and J by 3 bases, with 9 bases left in between. From germline, CDR1 is SNHLY and CDR2 FYNNEI. The CDR3 totals 13 residues. CDR3 bases: TGTGCCAGCAGTGAGGGACAAAACTACGAGCAGTACTTC. Its translation is CASSEGQNYEQYF.

This clonotype was observed once. V is TRBV6-1 and J is TRBJ1-2, with D maybe TRBD1 (6 bases). The V and J ends lost 6 bases and 8 bases respectively, with 16 bases between them. This CDR3 has 13 amino acids. CDR1 MNHNS and CDR2 SASEGT come from the germline V gene. The CDR3 region is CASSDWTAQGYTF. CDR3 DNA: TGTGCCAGCAGCGACTGGACAGCGCAAGGCTACACCTTC.

V and J are TRBV4-1 and TRBJ2-3; 7 bases line up with TRBD1. CDR1 is MGHRA and CDR2 is YSYEKL in the germline V gene. V dropped 1 base and J dropped 2; count of bases not matched to a gene: 6. There are 16 residues in the CDR3. The CDR3 bases are TGCGCCAGCAGCCAAGGGCCCGGACAGGTCACAGATACGCAGTATTTT. Translated: CASSQGPGQVTDTQYF.

This clonotype was observed a single time. The chain recombines TRBV29-1 with TRBJ2-5; D unresolved. V was pared by 7 bases and J by 3 bases, with 12 bases between. The CDR3 spans 12 residues. Germline V gene data show CDR1 as SQVTM and CDR2 as ANQGSEA. CDR3: CSGGREKETQYF. CDR3 DNA sequence: TGCAGCGGCGGACGAGAGAAAGAGACCCAGTACTTC.

The chain joins TRBV9 to TRBJ2-1; D gene unclear. Per germline, CDR1 SGDLS and CDR2 YYNGEE. Trimming shortened V by 7 bases and J by 6 bases, and 17 bases separated the two germline ends. The CDR3 loop spans 14 amino acids. CDR3 amino acids: CASGSLGSPNEQFF. In DNA, the CDR3 is TGTGCCAGCGGGTCGTTGGGTAGCCCCAATGAGCAGTTCTTC.

At least ten counts were recorded for this clonotype. The CDR3 here is CATSRDRSQLYEQYF. CDR3 sequence (DNA): TGTGCCACCAGCAGAGATCGTAGTCAGCTCTACGAGCAGTACTTC. V gene TRBV15 combines with J gene TRBJ2-7, with unresolved D. Deletions cut 0 bases from V and 3 bases from J, with 12 bases between. The CDR3 has 15 amino acids. Germline CDR1 is LNHNV and CDR2 is YYDKDF (reference sequence).

The V call is TRBV11-1, the J call TRBJ2-5, with 9 bases that match TRBD2. The germline CDR1 and CDR2 sequences are SGHAT and FQDESV (reference sequence). V was pared by 3 bases and J by 0 bases, with 8 bases of the junction left unmatched. CDR3 length: 17 residues. DNA for the CDR3: TGTGCCAGCAGCTTGTTCGGAAGCGGGAGGAACCAAGAGACCCAGTACTTC. Amino acid sequence: CASSLFGSGRNQETQYF.

The chain uses TRBV11-2 and TRBJ2-7; D gene unclear. Germline-derived CDR1 and CDR2 are SGHAT and FQNNGV. Trimming took 4 bases from V and 0 from J, leaving 10 bases between them. The CDR3 is 14 amino acids. The CDR3 region is CASSSMSSSYEQYF. The CDR3 DNA reads as TGTGCCAGCAGCTCTATGTCCAGCTCCTACGAGCAGTACTTC.

As concerns this clonotype: The junction departs from the called germline gene at one end, perhaps through a read error. V and J are TRBV24-1 and TRBJ2-6, with D perhaps assigned TRBD1 or TRBD2 (6 bases each). This CDR3 has 13 residues. CDR1 and CDR2 (germline): KGHDR, SFDVKD. CDR3 bases: TGTGCCACCTCTCCATCGGGGGCCAACGCCCTGACTTTC. Its translation is CATSPSGANALTF.

This rearrangement joins TRBV20-1 to TRBJ2-1, with 8 bases lining up with TRBD2. CDR1 is DFQATT, CDR2 SNEGSKA, per germline (reference sequence). The ends lost 5 bases at V and 10 bases at J; junction bases unmatched: 10. CDR3 length equals 13 residues. The CDR3 nucleotides read TGCAGTGCTTTTCCCGTTAGCGGGATGGAGCAGTTCTTC. As protein: CSAFPVSGMEQFF.

This clonotype was seen a few times. The CDR3 here is CASTVDSMKGYTF. The CDR3 coding sequence is TGTGCCAGTACCGTGGACAGTATGAAAGGCTACACCTTC. The chain uses TRBV19 and TRBJ1-2, with a possible D match to TRBD1 (6 bases). The V end lost 7 bases, the J end lost 8 bases, and 17 bases lay between the germline ends. CDR1 LNHDA and CDR2 SQIVND come from the germline V gene (reference sequence). The CDR3 is 13 amino acids. The whole variable domain, filled in from reference TRBV19 and TRBJ1-2, reads DGGITQSPKYLFRKEGQNVTLSCEQNLNHDAMYWYRQDPGQGLRLIYYSQIVNDFQKGDIAEGYSVSREKKESFPLTVTSAQKNPTAFYLCASTVDSMKGYTFGSGTRLTVV.

V is TRBV5-6 and J is TRBJ1-2, with D maybe TRBD1 (5 bases). Germline assignment: CDR1 SGHDT and CDR2 YYEEEE. This CDR3 has 16 residues. The V gene lost 4 bases and the J gene lost 1 base, with 17 bases spanning the gap. The CDR3 loop is CASSADRTTLNYGYTF. CDR3 DNA sequence: TGTGCCAGCAGCGCCGACAGAACGACCCTTAACTATGGCTACACCTTC.

This clonotype was observed a handful of times. V gene TRBV7-6 combines with J gene TRBJ2-5; no definite D call. V lost 8 bases to trimming and J lost 5 bases, with 15 bases between them. In germline, CDR1 is SGHVS, CDR2 FNYEAQ. The CDR3 has 13 residues. CDR3 in amino acids: CASGSWLTETQYF. The DNA of the CDR3 is TGTGCCAGCGGATCCTGGCTGACCGAGACCCAGTACTTC.

The chain couples TRBV7-6 to TRBJ2-5; 11 positions match TRBD2. The CDR3 loop spans 16 amino acids. V lost 2 bases, J lost 4 bases, and 6 bases stayed unmatched. Germline CDR1 reads SGHVS; CDR2 reads FNYEAQ. The CDR3 DNA follows: TGTGCCAGCAGCTTATTTGCTAGCGGGGGGTTAGAGACCCAGTACTTC. It translates to CASSLFASGGLETQYF.

J is TRBJ1-2 and V is TRBV20-1, with D hard to call. The CDR3 contains 12 residues. Trimming took off 6 bases at V and 8 bases at J, with 16 bases between the two ends. Germline V gene data show CDR1 as DFQATT and CDR2 as SNEGSKA (reference sequence). The CDR3 spells CSADEGNKGYTF. CDR3 DNA sequence: TGCAGTGCCGACGAGGGAAATAAGGGCTACACCTTC.

This clonotype has at least ten counts. The rearrangement joins TRBV9 to TRBJ2-7; a possible D gene is TRBD1 (6 bases). Trimming cost V 0 bases and J 0 bases, with 7 bases left between them. The CDR3 sequence is 14 residues long. Germline assignment: CDR1 SGDLS and CDR2 YYNGEE. In DNA, the CDR3 is TGTGCCAGCAGCGTAGCGGACAGCTCCTACGAGCAGTACTTC. Its protein is CASSVADSSYEQYF.

The V gene is TRBV15, the J gene TRBJ2-1; no firm D call. CDR3 length: 14 residues. Between the trimmed V and J ends, which lost 3 bases and 0 bases, there was a span of 6 bases. CDR1 is LNHNV, CDR2 YYDKDF, per germline (reference sequence). CDR3 loop: CATSSPSSYNEQFF. The CDR3 DNA sequence: TGTGCCACCAGCAGTCCAAGCTCCTACAATGAGCAGTTCTTC.

The gene calls are TRBV15 and TRBJ2-5, with 9 bases that match TRBD1. The ends lost 4 bases at V and 5 bases at J; junction bases unmatched: 8. Germline values: CDR1 LNHNV, CDR2 YYDKDF (reference sequence). The CDR3 covers 15 residues. In nucleotides, the CDR3 is TGTGCCACCAGCAAAACAGGGGGCGTCGGGGAGACCCAGTACTTC. This encodes CATSKTGGVGETQYF.

About this clonotype itself: At one boundary the junction diverges from the germline segment, which might be a read error. The chain is built from TRBV19 and TRBJ1-5; no firm D call. CDR1 is LNHDA and CDR2 is SQIVND in the germline V gene (reference sequence). The CDR3 totals 13 residues. CDR3 coding DNA: TGTACCAGTAGTATGGCGGTTCATCAGCCCCAGCATTTT. Protein sequence: CTSSMAVHQPQHF.

This clonotype was seen once. V is TRBV11-1 and J is TRBJ1-2, with no clear D. This CDR3 is 17 amino acids long. Germline assignment: CDR1 SGHAT and CDR2 FQDESV (reference sequence). Trimming took 3 bases from V and 6 from J, leaving 23 bases between them. This chain's CDR3 is CASSFLSLVGRGDGYTF. CDR3 in DNA: TGTGCCAGCAGCTTCCTCAGTTTGGTGGGTCGCGGGGATGGCTACACCTTC.

This clonotype showed up just a few times. V gene TRBV7-2 combines with J gene TRBJ2-7; D call uncertain. The CDR3 is 14 residues long. Per the germline V gene, CDR1 is SGHTA and CDR2 is FQGNSA. The ends were cut back, 3 bases at V and 0 bases at J, with 9 bases in the middle. CDR3 sequence reads: CASSFLQTSYEQYF. The CDR3 coding sequence is TGTGCCAGCAGCTTCCTCCAGACCTCCTACGAGCAGTACTTC.

The CDR3 protein is CASSLLESNTDTQYF. As DNA, the CDR3 is TGTGCCAGCAGCTTATTGGAATCGAACACAGATACGCAGTATTTT. The V call is TRBV11-1, the J call TRBJ2-3; no clear D gene. The CDR3 length is 15 residues. Germline V gene lookup returns CDR1 SGHAT and CDR2 FQDESV (reference sequence). V lost 2 bases to trimming and J lost 2 bases, with 11 bases between them. Supplemented by reference TRBV11-1 and TRBJ2-3, the full variable domain reads EAEVAQSPRYKITEKSQAVAFWCDPISGHATLYWYRQILGQGPELLVQFQDESVVDDSQLPKDRFSAERLKGVDSTLKIQPAELGDSAMYLCASSLLESNTDTQYFGPGTRLTVL.

This sequence joins TRBV7-9 and TRBJ2-7; TRBD1 matches 7 bases. After removal of 2 bases from V and 11 bases from J, the junction contained 9 bases not matched to a gene. Germline CDR1 SEHNR, CDR2 FQNEAQ (reference sequence). The CDR3 is made up of 13 amino acids. The CDR3 bases are TGTGCCAGCAGCTTAAAGTTAGGGACAGCTGAGTACTTC. Translated: CASSLKLGTAEYF.

This sequence joins TRBV10-1 and TRBJ2-6; TRBD1 is a possible D gene (6 bases). Germline V lookup: CDR1 WNHNN, CDR2 SYGVQD (reference sequence). CDR3 length: 15 residues. Trimming stripped 8 bases from V and 4 bases from J, with 15 bases between. CDR3 DNA sequence: TGCGCCAGCCTGGCGGACAGCTCGGGGGCCAACGTCCTGACTTTC. It specifies CASLADSSGANVLTF.

V usage is TRBV15 and J usage is TRBJ2-7, with 10 bases that match TRBD1. Germline V gives CDR1 LNHNV, CDR2 YYDKDF (reference sequence). The CDR3 contains 14 residues. V lost 4 bases and J lost 3; bases outside the gene matches: 3. CDR3 sequence: CATSIWDRGYEQYF. For the CDR3, the DNA is TGTGCCACCAGCATATGGGACAGGGGCTACGAGCAGTACTTC. The full variable domain, rest sourced from reference TRBV15 and TRBJ2-7, is DAMVIQNPRYQVTQFGKPVTLSCSQTLNHNVMYWYQQKSSQAPKLLFHYYDKDFNNEADTPDNFQSRRPNTSFCFLDIRSPGLGDTAMYLCATSIWDRGYEQYFGPGTRLTVT.